The sequence of this T cell receptor beta chain was determined in a study of CD8 T cells in ankylosing spondylitis. Study-level results: The clones that were linked to disease were reported to be significantly enriched in matched synovial fluid samples from ankylosing spondylitis patients. A TCR beta motif of eight or nine highly homologous variants seemed to mark ankylosing spondylitis blood. Earlier reports found some motif variants in synovial fluid and blood in reactive arthritis.

As the method for making TCR beta libraries, quantitative 5'-RACE with molecular barcodes was used. Using its own MiXCR run on the 5' RACE reads, TCRdb lists one record per CDR3 protein. The sample yields fewer than 500,000 distinct CDR3 sequences, about a fifth seen once. There are a few counts of this clonotype. Its antigen is unidentified. Trimming pared 4 bases from V and 5 bases from J, leaving 22 bases between. The CDR3 loop spans 17 amino acids. Germline CDR1 and CDR2: MGHRA and YSYEKL. The clonotype originates from a male donor with ankylosing spondylitis. The V gene is TRBV4-1, the J gene TRBJ2-3, with D maybe TRBD2 (5 bases). Material: blood, either unsorted or a sorted T cell fraction (not recorded which). The CDR3 spells CASSPKDWAEVVDTQYF. Written as DNA, the CDR3 is TGCGCCAGCAGCCCCAAGGACTGGGCCGAAGTAGTAGATACGCAGTATTTT.